The source of this TCR beta chain is a study of T cells in Graves' hyperthyroidism and ophthalmopathy. Study summary: Blood was drawn when the patient was first diagnosed and still untreated. Study conclusions and caveats: Ophthalmopathy got predicted by the model a median about 6.7 months before its onset. Most thyroid clonotypes expanded above 0.001 appeared in blood too.

Note on this clonotype: What it binds is not known. With a much larger clone just one base away, this may be a read error.

With V trimmed by 5 bases and J by 7 bases, 12 bases remained unmatched. CDR3 length: 16 amino acids. CDR1 is MNHNS and CDR2 is SASEGT in the germline V gene. Patients aged 18 to 65 with hyperthyroidism were newly diagnosed, with duration under 2 months. The source material, RNA transcripts, was used to amplify TCR beta CDR3 regions. Researchers ran a first-round RT-PCR on the TCR CDR3 using the HTBI primer set. TCRdb called the multiplex PCR reads again in MiXCR, with one record for every CDR3 protein. The repertoire holds 600,000 or so distinct CDR3 sequences, with about 17% as singletons. J is TRBJ2-7 and V is TRBV6-1; TRBD2 aligns across 12 bases. Sample: blood. The receptor was isolated from a woman under 40 with Graves' hyperthyroidism. CDR3 sequence: CASSPPRTSGTWEQYF. The CDR3 coding sequence is TGTGCCAGCAGTCCCCCAAGGACTAGCGGGACTTGGGAGCAGTACTTC.